This TCR beta chain was recorded in a study of T cell responses to AZD1222 COVID-19 vaccine. Background on the study: Second doses that came at about 4 or about 12 weeks were put together. General study findings and limits: Just a handful of people given AZD1222 tested seropositive at baseline.

Germline CDR1 reads LGHDT; CDR2 reads YNNKEL (reference sequence). This CDR3 is built from 15 residues. The ends lost 2 bases at V and 6 bases at J; junction bases unmatched: 5. As to this clone: Its matching antigen is unknown.

Libraries were prepared by immunoSEQ multiplex PCR; TCRdb keeps only in-frame clonotypes and omits some of them. The sample lists about 180,000 clones, about 90% occurring once. Material: peripheral blood, obtained on day 0 of AZD1222 vaccination. This clonotype originated in an adult in good health. This sequence joins TRBV3-1 (or the pseudogene TRBV3-2) and TRBJ2-5; 11 nucleotides align to TRBD2. The CDR3 DNA sequence: TGTGCCAGCAGCCAACCACTAGCGGGGGAGAAGACCCAGTACTTC. It codes for CASSQPLAGEKTQYF.